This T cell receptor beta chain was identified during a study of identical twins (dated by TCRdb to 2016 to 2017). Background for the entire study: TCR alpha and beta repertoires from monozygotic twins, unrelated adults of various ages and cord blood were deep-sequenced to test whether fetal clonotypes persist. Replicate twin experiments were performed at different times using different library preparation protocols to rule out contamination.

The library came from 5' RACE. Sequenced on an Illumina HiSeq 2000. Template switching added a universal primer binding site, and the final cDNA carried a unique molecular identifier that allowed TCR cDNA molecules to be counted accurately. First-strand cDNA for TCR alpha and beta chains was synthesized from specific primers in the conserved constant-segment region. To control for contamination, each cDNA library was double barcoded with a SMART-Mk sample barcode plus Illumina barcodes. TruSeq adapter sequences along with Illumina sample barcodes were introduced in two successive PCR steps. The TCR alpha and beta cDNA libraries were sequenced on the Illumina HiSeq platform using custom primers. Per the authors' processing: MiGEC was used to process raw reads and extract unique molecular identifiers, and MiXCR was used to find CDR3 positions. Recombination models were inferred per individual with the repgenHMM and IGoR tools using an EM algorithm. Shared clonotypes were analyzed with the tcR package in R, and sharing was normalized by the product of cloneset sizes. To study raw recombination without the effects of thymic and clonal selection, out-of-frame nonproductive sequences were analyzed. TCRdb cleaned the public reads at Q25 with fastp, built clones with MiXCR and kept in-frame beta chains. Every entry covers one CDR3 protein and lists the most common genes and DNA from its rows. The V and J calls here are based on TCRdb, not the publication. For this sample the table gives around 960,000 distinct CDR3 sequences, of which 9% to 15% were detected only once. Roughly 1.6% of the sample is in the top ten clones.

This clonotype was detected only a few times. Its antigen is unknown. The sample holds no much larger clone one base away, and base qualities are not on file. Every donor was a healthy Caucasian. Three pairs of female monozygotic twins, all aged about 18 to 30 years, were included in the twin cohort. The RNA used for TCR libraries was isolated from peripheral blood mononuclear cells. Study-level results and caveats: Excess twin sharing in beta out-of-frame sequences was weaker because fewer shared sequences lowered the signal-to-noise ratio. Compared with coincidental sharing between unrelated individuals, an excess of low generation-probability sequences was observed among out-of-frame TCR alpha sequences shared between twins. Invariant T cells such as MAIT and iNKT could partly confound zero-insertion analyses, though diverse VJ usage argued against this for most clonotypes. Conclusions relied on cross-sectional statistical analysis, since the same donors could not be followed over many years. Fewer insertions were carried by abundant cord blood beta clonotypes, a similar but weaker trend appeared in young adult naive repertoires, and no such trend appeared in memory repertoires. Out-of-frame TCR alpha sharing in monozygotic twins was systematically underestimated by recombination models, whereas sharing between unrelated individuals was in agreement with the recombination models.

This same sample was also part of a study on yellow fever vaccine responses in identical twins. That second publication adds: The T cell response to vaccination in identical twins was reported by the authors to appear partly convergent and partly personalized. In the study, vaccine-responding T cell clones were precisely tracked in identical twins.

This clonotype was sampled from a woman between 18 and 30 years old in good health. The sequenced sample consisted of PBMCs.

This receptor has the CDR3 CSVPGSGGVSYNEQFF. In nucleotides, the sequence is TGCAGTGTACCGGGTAGCGGGGGTGTCTCCTACAATGAGCAGTTCTTC. The V gene is TRBV20-1 and the J gene is TRBJ2-1; 9 bases in the middle match TRBD2. CDR1 DFQATT and CDR2 SNEGSKA were looked up in the germline V gene (reference sequence). Here V drops 7 bases and J drops 0 bases, and the junction holds 10 bases not matched to any gene. There are 16 amino acids in the CDR3, from cysteine to phenylalanine inclusive. Just CDR3 DNA is preserved here, 48 bases in frame from base 1.